This T cell receptor beta chain was sequenced for a study of identical twins. MiXCR, run by TCRdb on the 5' RACE reads, gives a single entry per CDR3 protein. Of about 520,000 distinct CDR3 sequences in the sample, under 25% were seen once. This clonotype was seen more than once but under ten times. Antigen unknown. Study observations and caveats: Out-of-frame alpha sequences common to twins were enriched for low generation probability.

The data also belong to a second study, concerning T cells expressing NK-cell markers.

The sequence was obtained from a woman between 18 and 29 years old in good health. Sample: CD4+ T cells sorted from blood.

For the CDR3, the DNA is TGTGCCAGCAGTTACCAGCTAAGGCAGTACTTC. Amino acids: CASSYQLRQYF. The chain couples TRBV6-2 or TRBV6-3 to TRBJ2-7, with D uncertain. Germline values: CDR1 MNHEY, CDR2 SVGEGT. With 2 bases removed from V and 9 bases from J, the gap between germline ends came to 8 bases. The CDR3 is made up of 11 amino acids.